The following is a T cell receptor beta chain sequence with its context. The data originate from a study of T cells after yellow fever vaccination. Each CDR3 protein is one row after TCRdb ran MiXCR on the 5' RACE reads. Of a few hundred thousand distinct CDR3 sequences in the sample, 5.2% were seen once. Germline V CDR1 and CDR2: SGHTA, FQGNSA. CDR3 length: 16 residues. The V segment lost 1 base and the J segment 5 bases; nucleotides outside the gene matches: 7. The specimen comprised CD4+ T cells sorted from PBMCs, sampled on the day of the yellow fever booster vaccination. The gene calls are TRBV7-2 and TRBJ2-5; TRBD2 agrees at 10 bases. The source of this sequence is a man younger than 30 who received the YFV17D yellow fever vaccine. Here the CDR3 reads CASSLERLAGRETQYF. For the CDR3, the DNA is TGTGCCAGCAGCTTAGAAAGACTAGCGGGTCGGGAGACCCAGTACTTC.